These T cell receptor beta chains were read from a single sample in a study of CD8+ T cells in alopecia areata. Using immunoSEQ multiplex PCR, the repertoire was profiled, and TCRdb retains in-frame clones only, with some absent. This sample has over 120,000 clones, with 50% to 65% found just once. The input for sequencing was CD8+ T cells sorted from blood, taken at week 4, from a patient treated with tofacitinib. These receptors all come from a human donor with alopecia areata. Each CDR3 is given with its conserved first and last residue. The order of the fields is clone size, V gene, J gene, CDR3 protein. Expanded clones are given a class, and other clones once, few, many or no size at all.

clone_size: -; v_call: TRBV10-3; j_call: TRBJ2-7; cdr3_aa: CAISERQGVRYEQYF
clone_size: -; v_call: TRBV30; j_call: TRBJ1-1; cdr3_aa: CAYGWQANTEAFF
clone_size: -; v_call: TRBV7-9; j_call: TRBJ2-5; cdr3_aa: CASSSSTGLETQYF
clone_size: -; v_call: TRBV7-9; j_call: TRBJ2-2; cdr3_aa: CASSFPDRDNTGELFF
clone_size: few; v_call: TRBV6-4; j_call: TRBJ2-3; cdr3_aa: CASSDTSGGVTQYF
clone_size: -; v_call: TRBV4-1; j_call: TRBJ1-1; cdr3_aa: CASSHQHRGNTEAFF
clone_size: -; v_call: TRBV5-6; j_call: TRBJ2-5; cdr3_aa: CASSLTSGGAWETQYF
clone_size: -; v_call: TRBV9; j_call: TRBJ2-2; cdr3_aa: CASSVVGGWYTGELFF
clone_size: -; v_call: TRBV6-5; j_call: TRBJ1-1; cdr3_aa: CASSYVQELNTEAFF
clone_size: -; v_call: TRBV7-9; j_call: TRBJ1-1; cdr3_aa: CASSPRDRTRVNTEAFF
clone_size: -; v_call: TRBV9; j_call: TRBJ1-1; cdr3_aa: CASSVSTGVGTEAFF
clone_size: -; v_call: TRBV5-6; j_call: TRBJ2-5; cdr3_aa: CASSPELALETQYF
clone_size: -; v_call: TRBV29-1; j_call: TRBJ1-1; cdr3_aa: CSVGESTEAFF
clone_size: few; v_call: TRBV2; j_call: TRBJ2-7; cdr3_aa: CASSGPTTGFDEQYF
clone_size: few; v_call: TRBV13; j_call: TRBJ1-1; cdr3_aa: CASSPIGAGNTEAFF
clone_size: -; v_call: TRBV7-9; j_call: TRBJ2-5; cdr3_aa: CASSFLPEETQYF
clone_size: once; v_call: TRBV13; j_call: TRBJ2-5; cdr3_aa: CASSLGREETQYF
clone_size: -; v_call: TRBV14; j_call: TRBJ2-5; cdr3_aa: CASSQRKGQSRWETQYF
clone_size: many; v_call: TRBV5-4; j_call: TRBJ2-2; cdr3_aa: CASSPRGTNTGELFF
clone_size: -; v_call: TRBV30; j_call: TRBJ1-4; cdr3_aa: CAWMGRGVATNEKLFF
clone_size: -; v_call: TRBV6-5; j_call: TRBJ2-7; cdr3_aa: CASSPTGVEQYF
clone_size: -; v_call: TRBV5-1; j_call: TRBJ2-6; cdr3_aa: CASSLTLSGTGANVLTF
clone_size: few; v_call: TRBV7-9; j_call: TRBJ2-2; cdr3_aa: CASSSPPGELFF
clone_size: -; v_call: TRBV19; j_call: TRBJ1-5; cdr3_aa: CASSIVPYSNQPQHF
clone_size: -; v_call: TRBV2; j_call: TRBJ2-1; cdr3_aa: CAILRLGVGNEQFF
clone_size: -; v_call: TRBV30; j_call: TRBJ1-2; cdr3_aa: CASPVEDSYGYTF
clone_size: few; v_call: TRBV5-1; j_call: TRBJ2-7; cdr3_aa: CASSFDRGPWEQYF
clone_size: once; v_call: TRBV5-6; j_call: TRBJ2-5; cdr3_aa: CASSLVAGLAGYQETQYF
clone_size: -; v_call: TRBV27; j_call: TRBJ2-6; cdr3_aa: CASSFVQSGANVLTF
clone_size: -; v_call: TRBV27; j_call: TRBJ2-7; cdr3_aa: CASSLGLAYEQYF
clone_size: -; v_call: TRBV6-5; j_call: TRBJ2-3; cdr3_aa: CASSSLIGDTQYF
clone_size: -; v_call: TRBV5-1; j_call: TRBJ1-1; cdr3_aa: CASSLEYRGGTEAFF
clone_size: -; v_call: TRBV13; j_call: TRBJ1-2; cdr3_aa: CASSSSGDGYTF
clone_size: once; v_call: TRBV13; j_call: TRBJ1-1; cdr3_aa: CASSLTRGEAFF
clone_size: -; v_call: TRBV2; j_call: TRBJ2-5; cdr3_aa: CASLGGEGETQYF
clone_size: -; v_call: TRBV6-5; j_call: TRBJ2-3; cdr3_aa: CASSYDQSFTDTQYF
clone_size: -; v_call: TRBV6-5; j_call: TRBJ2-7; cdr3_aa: CASSYGTGGYEQYF
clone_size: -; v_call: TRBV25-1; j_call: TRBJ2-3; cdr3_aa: CASSESLDTQYF
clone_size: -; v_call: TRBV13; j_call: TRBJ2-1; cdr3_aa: CASSSGTGPSYNEQFF
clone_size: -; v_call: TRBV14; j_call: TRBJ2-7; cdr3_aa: CASSPTESVYEQYF
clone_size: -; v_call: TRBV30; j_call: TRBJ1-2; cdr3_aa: CAWSADIRYYGYTF
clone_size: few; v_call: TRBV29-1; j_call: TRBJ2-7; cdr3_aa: CSVGGHYEQYF
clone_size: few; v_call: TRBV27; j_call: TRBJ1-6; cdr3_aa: CASSFGGGYNSPLHF
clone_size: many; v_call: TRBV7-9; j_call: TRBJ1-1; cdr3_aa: CASSNRQGGGTEAFF
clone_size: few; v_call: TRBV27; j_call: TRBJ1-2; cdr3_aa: CASSLGTGGGYTF
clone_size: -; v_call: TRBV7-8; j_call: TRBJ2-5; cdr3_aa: CASSTGLAGVQETQYF
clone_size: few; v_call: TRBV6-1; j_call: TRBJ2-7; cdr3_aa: CASSERLAYEQYF
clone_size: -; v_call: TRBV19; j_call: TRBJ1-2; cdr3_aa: CASSPRGPYGYTF
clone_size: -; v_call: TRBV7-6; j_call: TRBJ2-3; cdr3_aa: CASSSKQGPDTQYF
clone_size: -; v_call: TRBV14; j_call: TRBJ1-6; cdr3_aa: CASSQDGMDNSPLHF
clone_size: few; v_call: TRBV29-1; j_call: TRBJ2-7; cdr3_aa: CSVILGEQYF
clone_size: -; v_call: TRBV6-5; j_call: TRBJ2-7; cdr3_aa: CASSYSLAAYEQYF
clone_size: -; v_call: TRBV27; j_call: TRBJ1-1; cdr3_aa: CASSQGMGAFF
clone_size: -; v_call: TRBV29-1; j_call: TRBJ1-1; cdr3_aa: CSVLVGGTANTEAFF